These 27 T cell receptor beta chains came from one sample sequenced in a study of T cell responses to AZD1222 COVID-19 vaccine. TCRdb keeps only in-frame clones here, not all; method: immunoSEQ multiplex PCR. This table has more than 90,000 clones, more than 70% appearing once. The source was peripheral blood, collected on day 0 of AZD1222 vaccination. The source of these receptors is an adult in good health.

This clone was recorded only once. V and J are TRBV7-9 and TRBJ2-2; D is possibly TRBD1 or TRBD2 (5 bases each). Deletions cut 4 bases from V and 2 bases from J, with 11 bases between. Germline-derived CDR1 and CDR2 are SEHNR and FQNEAQ (reference sequence). This CDR3 has 15 residues. CDR3 nucleotide sequence: TGTGCCAGCAGCTGGAGTGGGGGTAACACCGGGGAGCTGTTTTTT. Protein sequence: CASSWSGGNTGELFF.

The gene calls are TRBV2 and TRBJ1-5; D is perhaps TRBD1 (6 bases). The ends were cut back, 6 bases at V and 7 bases at J, with 13 bases in the middle. Per the germline V gene, CDR1 is SNHLY and CDR2 is FYNNEI. This CDR3 has 13 residues. The CDR3 DNA sequence: TGTGCCAGCAGAAACAGGGCAGGGCAGCCCCAGCATTTT. Protein product: CASRNRAGQPQHF.

The genes are TRBV18 and TRBJ2-7; D perhaps matches TRBD2 (5 bases). This CDR3 is 18 amino acids long. Germline CDR1 and CDR2: KGHSH and LQKENI. Trimming took off 1 base at V and 4 bases at J, with 23 bases between the two ends. The CDR3 region has the DNA TGTGCCAGCTCACCACGTCCTGGGATTGGACTTAGAAGGTACGAGCAGTACTTC. This gives the protein CASSPRPGIGLRRYEQYF.

J is TRBJ1-5 and V is TRBV9, with D perhaps TRBD1 (5 bases). The ends were cut back, 0 bases at V and 2 bases at J, with 12 bases in the middle. CDR1 is SGDLS and CDR2 is YYNGEE in the germline V gene. The CDR3 totals 16 residues. DNA of the CDR3: TGTGCCAGCAGCGTAGACGGTCAGGGAGGCAATCAGCCCCAGCATTTT. Its protein is CASSVDGQGGNQPQHF.

This clone was detected once. Written as DNA, the CDR3 is TGTGCCAGCAGCTTAGTGGCCTATTTGGCGAGTGTCGACAATGAGCAGTTCTTC. Translating gives CASSLVAYLASVDNEQFF. The J gene is TRBJ2-1, the V gene TRBV7-2; D remains ambiguous. Germline V gene sequence: CDR1 SGHTA, CDR2 FQGNSA. This CDR3 contains 18 residues. The V and J ends lost 1 base and 5 bases respectively, with 21 bases between them.

V and J are TRBV20-1 and TRBJ1-2; the D gene is possibly TRBD1 (5 bases). This CDR3 spans 14 amino acids. Germline assignment: CDR1 DFQATT and CDR2 SNEGSKA (reference sequence). Deletions cut 3 bases from V and 1 base from J, with 12 bases between. The CDR3 DNA sequence: TGCAGTGCTAGTGGACAAGAAGTTAACTATGGCTACACCTTC. Its protein is CSASGQEVNYGYTF.

This clone came up once. The chain combines TRBV7-2 with TRBJ1-4; D is possibly TRBD1 (5 bases). The CDR3 has 13 amino acids. Germline CDR1 SGHTA, CDR2 FQGNSA. The V and J ends lost 3 bases and 8 bases respectively, with 10 bases between them. The CDR3 loop reads CASSFTRGEKLFF. The DNA for the CDR3 is TGTGCCAGCAGCTTCACACGGGGGGAAAAACTGTTTTTT.

This clone has just a few counts. The CDR3 DNA reads TGCGCCAGCAGCTTGTCGATCGGGGGCACCGGGGAGCTGTTTTTT. Protein sequence: CASSLSIGGTGELFF. J is TRBJ2-2 and V is TRBV5-1, with D tentatively TRBD2 (6 bases). V was clipped by 1 base and J by 4 bases, with 11 bases between them. Germline loops: CDR1 SGHRS, CDR2 YFSETQ. CDR3 length equals 15 residues.

This clone was seen more than once but under ten times. The chain couples TRBV11-2 to TRBJ1-2, with TRBD1 matching 11 bases. After removal of 5 bases from V and 2 bases from J, the junction contained 10 bases not matched to a gene. The CDR3 loop spans 17 amino acids. Germline lookup yields CDR1 SGHAT and CDR2 FQNNGV. CDR3 DNA sequence: TGTGCCAGCAGCAATCCGGGACAGGGGGTTAGGAACTATGGCTACACCTTC. Protein sequence: CASSNPGQGVRNYGYTF.

This clone was observed once. This chain connects TRBV30 to TRBJ2-7; no clear D. CDR3 length: 13 residues. Germline lookup yields CDR1 GTSNPN and CDR2 SVGIG (reference sequence). Trimming took off 5 bases at V and 4 bases at J, with 15 bases between the two ends. DNA of the CDR3: TGTGCCTGGTCCCAGCCGCCCAGTTACGAGCAGTACTTC. This encodes CAWSQPPSYEQYF.

The chain has TRBV24-1 and TRBJ2-1, with 15 nucleotides matching TRBD2. V shed 9 bases and J 10 bases; nucleotides not matched to a gene: 6. Per the germline V gene, CDR1 is KGHDR and CDR2 is SFDVKD. CDR3 length equals 14 residues. The CDR3 DNA follows: TGTGCCACCCGAGGGACTAGCGGGAGGAACGAGCAGTTCTTC. It translates to CATRGTSGRNEQFF.

The V call is TRBV28, the J call TRBJ1-5; 7 positions match TRBD1. CDR1 is MDHEN and CDR2 is SYDVKM in the germline V gene. The junction had 6 bases not matched to a gene; V was cut back by 6 bases and J by 1 base. This CDR3 is built from 15 residues. The CDR3 reads CASSTDRRSNQPQHF. The CDR3 region has the DNA TGTGCCAGCAGCACGGACAGGAGAAGCAATCAGCCCCAGCATTTT.

The genes are TRBV13 and TRBJ1-3; D not certain. Trimming took off 0 bases at V and 0 bases at J, with 9 bases between the two ends. The CDR3 runs 16 residues. Germline loops: CDR1 PRHDT, CDR2 FYEKMQ (reference sequence). CDR3 DNA sequence: TGTGCCAGCAGCTTAGGTGGATTAGGCTCTGGAAACACCATATATTTT. This encodes CASSLGGLGSGNTIYF.

Turning to this clone: At one end, the junction sequence differs from germline, possibly due to a read error. V is TRBV9 and J is TRBJ2-1; D ambiguous. CDR1 is SGDLS, CDR2 YYNGEE, per germline. There are 11 residues in the CDR3. This CDR3 reads CASSVVGPPLF. The DNA of the CDR3 is TGTGCCAGCAGCGTAGTAGGGCCTCCACTCTTC.

The chain combines TRBV7-3 with TRBJ2-7; 10 bases are shared with TRBD1. The CDR3 consists of 15 residues. The V and J ends lost 4 bases and 2 bases, in that order; junction bases with no gene match: 5. From germline, CDR1 is SGHTA and CDR2 FQGTGA. CDR3 coding DNA: TGTGCCAGCAGCTCAGCGGGACAGGGGACCTACGAGCAGTACTTC. This translates into CASSSAGQGTYEQYF.

This clone was recorded once. CDR3 loop: CAWSVFRGERQYF. DNA of the CDR3: TGTGCCTGGAGTGTATTCAGGGGAGAACGGCAGTACTTC. The genes are TRBV30 and TRBJ2-7; D might be TRBD1 (6 bases). CDR3 length equals 13 residues. Trimming stripped 0 bases from V and 9 bases from J, with 15 bases between. Germline V gene lookup returns CDR1 GTSNPN and CDR2 SVGIG (reference sequence).

This sequence joins TRBV11-3 and TRBJ2-1; tentatively, D is TRBD1 (5 bases). This CDR3 has 15 residues. CDR1 is SGHNT and CDR2 is YENEEA in the germline V gene. With 1 base removed from V and 0 bases from J, the gap between germline ends came to 7 bases. CDR3 sequence (DNA): TGTGCCAGCAGCTTAGGACAGAGCTCCTACAATGAGCAGTTCTTC. It translates to CASSLGQSSYNEQFF.

The sample holds a few counts of this clone. This chain connects TRBV12-3 or TRBV12-4 to TRBJ1-5; D gene unclear. The CDR3 totals 13 residues. V lost 2 bases, J lost 1 base, and 3 bases lay in between. DNA for the CDR3: TGTGCCAGCAGTTTAAACAGCAATCAGCCCCAGCATTTT. It codes for CASSLNSNQPQHF.

This chain's CDR3 is CASSFAGNSNQPQHF. For the CDR3, the DNA is TGCGCCAGCAGCTTCGCGGGTAATAGCAATCAGCCCCAGCATTTT. This chain links TRBV5-1 with TRBJ1-5; D is unresolved. V dropped 2 bases and J dropped 0 bases, with 9 bases sitting between them. The CDR3 loop spans 15 amino acids. CDR1 is SGHRS, CDR2 YFSETQ, per germline.

This chain connects TRBV5-4 to TRBJ1-2, with TRBD1 as a possible D gene (5 bases). Trimming cost V 5 bases and J 4 bases, with 24 bases left between them. The CDR3 totals 17 residues. From germline, CDR1 is SGHNT and CDR2 YYREEE (reference sequence). The CDR3 loop is CASSPSMARGASYGYTF. The CDR3 DNA follows: TGTGCCAGCAGTCCCTCGATGGCCCGGGGCGCGAGCTATGGCTACACCTTC.

A single count supports this clone. The chain employs TRBV27 and TRBJ2-7; 10 nucleotides line up with TRBD1. Per germline, CDR1 MNHEY and CDR2 SMNVEV (reference sequence). The CDR3 is 15 residues long. V lost 3 bases, J lost 3 bases, and 5 bases stayed unmatched. Here the CDR3 reads CASSLAGQGNYEQYF. In DNA, the CDR3 is TGTGCCAGCAGTTTGGCGGGACAGGGGAACTACGAGCAGTACTTC.

This clone was counted a single time. This chain uses TRBV6-1 with TRBJ2-7, with D possibly TRBD2 on 5 matching bases. The germline CDR1 and CDR2 sequences are MNHNS and SASEGT. The V gene lost 3 bases and the J gene lost 4 bases, with 13 bases spanning the gap. The CDR3 loop spans 14 amino acids. CDR3: CASSDGRRQYEQYF. CDR3 bases: TGTGCCAGCAGTGACGGCAGGAGGCAATACGAGCAGTACTTC.

The chain combines TRBV15 with TRBJ2-7, with TRBD2 as a possible D gene (5 bases). V gave up 2 bases and J gave up 0 bases, with 14 bases separating them. The CDR3 runs to 16 residues. CDR1 and CDR2 (germline): LNHNV, YYDKDF (reference sequence). Here the CDR3 reads CATSRSGEGSSYEQYF. The CDR3 DNA reads TGTGCCACCAGCAGATCCGGAGAAGGGAGCTCCTACGAGCAGTACTTC. Combining the CDR3 with reference TRBV15 and TRBJ2-7 gives the whole variable domain DAMVIQNPRYQVTQFGKPVTLSCSQTLNHNVMYWYQQKSSQAPKLLFHYYDKDFNNEADTPDNFQSRRPNTSFCFLDIRSPGLGDTAMYLCATSRSGEGSSYEQYFGPGTRLTVT.

This chain links TRBV5-1 with TRBJ1-2; 7 bases are shared with TRBD1. The length of the CDR3 is 15 residues. Trimming cost V 4 bases and J 6 bases; bases outside gene matches: 12. Germline-derived CDR1 and CDR2 are SGHRS and YFSETQ. CDR3 coding DNA: TGCGCCAGCAGCAGGACCGGGACAGAGGGACATGGCTACACCTTC. Translated, it gives CASSRTGTEGHGYTF. Using reference TRBV5-1 and TRBJ1-2 for the parts outside the CDR3, the full variable domain is KAGVTQTPRYLIKTRGQQVTLSCSPISGHRSVSWYQQTPGQGLQFLFEYFSETQRNKGNFPGRFSGRQFSNSRSEMNVSTLELGDSALYLCASSRTGTEGHGYTFGSGTRLTVV.

The chain recombines TRBV10-3 with TRBJ2-3; D gene uncertain. The V gene lost 2 bases and the J gene lost 5 bases, with 2 bases spanning the gap. The CDR3 runs 11 residues. Germline CDR1 reads ENHRY; CDR2 reads SYGVKD. The CDR3 sequence: CAISELDTQYF. The CDR3 DNA sequence: TGTGCCATCAGTGAGCTAGATACGCAGTATTTT.

V and J are TRBV15 and TRBJ1-1; D gene ambiguous. V was cut by 1 base and J by 4 bases, with 16 bases left in between. Germline V lookup: CDR1 LNHNV, CDR2 YYDKDF (reference sequence). CDR3 length equals 16 residues. The CDR3 DNA follows: TGTGCCACCAGCAGAGGGGTCGTGGGGTTAGTCACTGAAGCTTTCTTT. As protein: CATSRGVVGLVTEAFF.

The chain recombines TRBV19 with TRBJ1-5; D perhaps matches TRBD1 (6 bases). The CDR3 contains 15 residues. Looked up from germline, CDR1 is LNHDA and CDR2 is SQIVND (reference sequence). Trimming removed 7 bases at V and 7 bases at J, with 20 bases between. This chain's CDR3 is CASTNQGKGDQPQHF. The CDR3 DNA is TGTGCCAGTACGAACCAGGGGAAGGGGGACCAGCCCCAGCATTTT.